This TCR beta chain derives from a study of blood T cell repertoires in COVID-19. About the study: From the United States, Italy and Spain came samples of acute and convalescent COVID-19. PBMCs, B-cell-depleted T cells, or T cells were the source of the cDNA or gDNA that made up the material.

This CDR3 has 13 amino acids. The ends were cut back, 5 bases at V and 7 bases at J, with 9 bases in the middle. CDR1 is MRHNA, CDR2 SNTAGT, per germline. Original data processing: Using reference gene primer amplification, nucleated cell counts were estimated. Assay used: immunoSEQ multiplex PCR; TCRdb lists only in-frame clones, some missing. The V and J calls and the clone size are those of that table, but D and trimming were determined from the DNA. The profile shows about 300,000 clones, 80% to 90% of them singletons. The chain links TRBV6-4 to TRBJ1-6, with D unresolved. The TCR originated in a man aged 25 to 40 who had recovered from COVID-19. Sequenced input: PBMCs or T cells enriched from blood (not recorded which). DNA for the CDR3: TGTGCCAGCAGTACAGCAACCAATTCACCCCTCCACTTT. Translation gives CASSTATNSPLHF.